This TCR beta chain was documented in a study of radiotherapy plus CTLA-4 blockade in lung cancer. The wider study: For about 18% of patients, objective responses occurred, and approximately 30% had disease control.

Data came from immunoSEQ multiplex PCR; TCRdb stores just in-frame clones and leaves some out. The profile shows tens of thousands of clones, approximately 73% of them singletons. From germline, CDR1 is MNHNY and CDR2 SVGAGI (reference sequence). V lost 8 bases to trimming and J lost 7 bases, with 17 bases between them. This CDR3 has 14 residues. This sequence was found in a human donor with non-small cell lung cancer who had a complete response to radiotherapy plus ipilimumab. This sequence joins TRBV6-6 and TRBJ1-4; TRBD1 might be the D (6 bases). The sequencing here drew on peripheral blood, taken from a patient treated with radiotherapy plus ipilimumab. CDR3 residues: CASSGWGLSEKLFF. Here the CDR3 DNA reads TGTGCCAGCTCAGGATGGGGGCTGAGTGAAAAACTGTTTTTT.